This record looks at one T cell receptor (beta chain) sequence and its context. Its target is unknown. Some clones are missing from TCRdb's copy, which holds only in-frame ones; the method was immunoSEQ multiplex PCR. In the table there are 100,000 to 150,000 clones, around 83% of which are singletons. The data derive from a study of T cell responses to AZD1222 COVID-19 vaccine. Study outcomes and limitations: Repertoires were collected only later (after the peak T cell response had occurred). Donor demographics were predominantly white British with a female majority; clonal diversity may be underestimated.

The length of the CDR3 is 14 residues. Looked up from germline, CDR1 is ENHRY and CDR2 is SYGVKD. V gave up 0 bases and J gave up 3 bases, with 5 bases separating them. The study pooled second doses at about 4 or about 12 weeks. This chain connects TRBV10-3 to TRBJ2-2; no clear D. Sequences were derived from peripheral blood, sampled 28 days after the second AZD1222 dose. This TCR was recovered from an adult who received the AZD1222 COVID-19 vaccine. As DNA, the CDR3 is TGTGCCATCAGTGAGTCAGGGTACACCGGGGAGCTGTTTTTT. Protein: CAISESGYTGELFF.